The 22 T cell receptor beta chains given below trace back to one sample, sequenced in a study of early T cells in non-severe SARS-CoV-2 infection. In TCRdb, the 5' RACE reads were re-called with MiXCR into one record per CDR3 protein. Among under 35,000 distinct CDR3 sequences listed, 5% to 5.5% were seen once. What was sequenced was whole blood. These receptors came from an adult who was a healthcare worker with PCR-confirmed SARS-CoV-2 infection or an uninfected control (not recorded which).

This clonotype has at least ten counts. This sequence joins TRBV11-3 and TRBJ2-1, with TRBD1 matching 9 bases. Germline V gives CDR1 SGHNT, CDR2 YENEEA. Trimming at V came to 5 bases and at J to 9 bases, leaving 8 bases not matched to a gene. The length of the CDR3 is 14 residues. CDR3 region: CASSGRDRVLEQFF. As DNA, the CDR3 is TGTGCCAGCAGCGGCCGGGACAGGGTCCTTGAGCAGTTCTTC.

The chain uses TRBV24-1 and TRBJ2-5; 9 bases are shared with TRBD2. V lost 4 bases, J lost 5 bases, and 7 bases stayed unmatched. Germline-derived CDR1 and CDR2 are KGHDR and SFDVKD. This CDR3 spans 15 amino acids. CDR3 region: CATSDRSGSGETQYF. CDR3 DNA: TGTGCCACCAGTGACCGTAGCGGGAGCGGCGAGACCCAGTACTTC.

The chain links TRBV6-2 or TRBV6-3 to TRBJ2-3, with 7 bases lining up with TRBD2. The trim removed 7 bases at V and 2 bases at J, leaving 9 bases unmatched. Germline lookup yields CDR1 MNHEY and CDR2 SVGEGT. The CDR3 is 15 residues long. For the CDR3, the DNA is TGTGCCAGCAAAGGAGGGAGGGCCCTCACAGATACGCAGTATTTT. Translated: CASKGGRALTDTQYF.

The chain employs TRBV11-2 and TRBJ2-3; D is uncertain. Germline CDR1 and CDR2: SGHAT and FQNNGV. V lost 1 base and J 2 bases, leaving 1 base between the germline ends. This CDR3 contains 12 residues. CDR3 coding DNA: TGTGCCAGCAGCTTAGTCACAGATACGCAGTATTTT. Translating it yields CASSLVTDTQYF.

The chain links TRBV19 to TRBJ1-1; D may be TRBD1 (6 bases). Trimming stripped 3 bases from V and 4 bases from J, with 9 bases between. This CDR3 has 13 residues. The germline CDR1 and CDR2 sequences are LNHDA and SQIVND (reference sequence). The CDR3 DNA reads TGTGCCAGTAGTATCGGCAGGGGCACTGAAGCTTTCTTT. Amino acids: CASSIGRGTEAFF.

This clonotype was picked up a small number of times. The rearrangement uses TRBV29-1 and TRBJ1-5; no firm D call. This CDR3 contains 12 residues. Germline V gene data show CDR1 as SQVTM and CDR2 as ANQGSEA. Deletions cut 5 bases from V and 6 bases from J, with 11 bases between. The DNA of the CDR3 is TGCAGCGTTATGAGGGAAGCTCAGCCCCAGCATTTT. This sequence encodes CSVMREAQPQHF.

This clonotype was counted only a few times. V gene TRBV11-2 combines with J gene TRBJ1-1; D is ambiguous. Germline assignment: CDR1 SGHAT and CDR2 FQNNGV. The V gene lost 1 base and the J gene lost 4 bases, with 13 bases spanning the gap. The CDR3 runs to 15 residues. The CDR3, as DNA: TGTGCCAGCAGCTTAGGTAACAGAAGACCCACTGAAGCTTTCTTT. It specifies CASSLGNRRPTEAFF.

The chain links TRBV12-3 or TRBV12-4 to TRBJ2-6; no definite D call. CDR3 length: 14 amino acids. The V and J ends lost 6 bases and 4 bases respectively, with 10 bases between them. Here the CDR3 reads CASSPIAGANVLTF. Here the CDR3 DNA reads TGTGCCAGCAGCCCTATCGCGGGGGCCAACGTCCTGACTTTC.

The chain couples TRBV10-2 to TRBJ2-5; 7 nucleotides line up with TRBD2. This CDR3 contains 13 residues. Germline lookup yields CDR1 WSHSY and CDR2 SAAADI. The ends lost 6 bases at V and 3 bases at J; junction bases unmatched: 4. CDR3: CASRLAGEETQYF. CDR3 bases: TGCGCCAGCAGACTCGCGGGAGAAGAGACCCAGTACTTC.

This clonotype was counted at least ten times. The chain carries TRBV6-6 and TRBJ2-7; TRBD1 is a possible D gene (6 bases). This CDR3 spans 14 amino acids. The ends were cut back, 2 bases at V and 1 base at J, with 9 bases in the middle. Looked up from germline, CDR1 is MNHNY and CDR2 is SVGAGI (reference sequence). CDR3 in DNA: TGTGCCAGCAGTTACGGCGGACAGTCCTACGAGCAGTACTTC. As protein: CASSYGGQSYEQYF.

The V and J genes are TRBV7-8 and TRBJ2-5; 7 bases line up with TRBD2. Germline V gives CDR1 SGHVS, CDR2 FQNEAQ. The CDR3 is 13 amino acids. V lost 5 bases and J lost 5; bases outside the gene matches: 5. The CDR3, as DNA: TGTGCCAGCAGCGACGCGGGAGCGGAGACCCAGTACTTC. Its translation: CASSDAGAETQYF.

In this sample, this clonotype turned up a few times. V gene TRBV25-1 combines with J gene TRBJ1-4, with unresolved D. Looked up from germline, CDR1 is MGHDK and CDR2 is SYGVNS. The length of the CDR3 is 14 residues. V was pared by 8 bases and J by 3 bases, with 13 bases between. CDR3 DNA: TGTGCCAGCTCCGACCGGACCTCTAATGAAAAACTGTTTTTT. Protein: CASSDRTSNEKLFF.

This clonotype was detected ten times or more. This chain uses TRBV6-5 with TRBJ1-1; D perhaps matches TRBD1 (5 bases). In germline, CDR1 is MNHEY, CDR2 SVGAGI. This CDR3 has 16 amino acids. With 7 bases removed from V and 4 bases from J, the gap between germline ends came to 22 bases. The CDR3 DNA reads TGTGCCAGCAATACCTTCCCGGGGGGAGGAAGCACTGAAGCTTTCTTT. This gives the protein CASNTFPGGGSTEAFF.

This clonotype was recorded many times. This chain uses TRBV10-3 with TRBJ2-5; weak D call: TRBD1 (5 bases). The germline V gene encodes CDR1 ENHRY and CDR2 SYGVKD. This CDR3 is built from 12 residues. V gave up 3 bases and J gave up 4 bases, with 6 bases separating them. CDR3 DNA: TGTGCCATCAGTGACCAGGGAGAGACCCAGTACTTC. Its protein is CAISDQGETQYF.

This clonotype was counted many times. This chain's CDR3 is CASSQTVAGTGGRSSGANVLTF. In nucleotides, the CDR3 is TGCGCCAGCAGCCAGACTGTCGCCGGGACAGGGGGAAGGAGCTCTGGGGCCAACGTCCTGACTTTC. The gene calls are TRBV4-1 and TRBJ2-6; 11 positions match TRBD1. The length of the CDR3 is 22 residues. Looked up from germline, CDR1 is MGHRA and CDR2 is YSYEKL. V trimming: 3 bases; J trimming: 0 bases; junction bases outside the gene matches: 16.

The V call is TRBV6-2 or TRBV6-3, the J call TRBJ2-3, with TRBD2 identical over 7 bases. After removal of 0 bases from V and 3 bases from J, the junction contained 0 bases not matched to a gene. This CDR3 has 14 residues. Germline CDR1 is MNHEY and CDR2 is SVGEGT. The CDR3 spells CASSYSRETDTQYF. In DNA form, the CDR3 reads TGTGCCAGCAGTTACTCGCGGGAGACAGATACGCAGTATTTT.

At least ten counts were recorded for this clonotype. V is TRBV3-1 and J is TRBJ1-1; maybe TRBD1 (5 bases). Germline V CDR1 and CDR2: LGHDT, YNNKEL (reference sequence). The ends were cut back, 1 base at V and 7 bases at J, with 7 bases in the middle. The CDR3 consists of 12 residues. CDR3 DNA sequence: TGTGCCAGCAGCCAAGGTGGGGGTGAAGCTTTCTTT. Its translation is CASSQGGGEAFF. Based on the CDR3 plus reference TRBV3-1 and TRBJ1-1, the full variable domain is DTAVSQTPKYLVTQMGNDKSIKCEQNLGHDTMYWYKQDSKKFLKIMFSYNNKELIINETVPNRFSPKSPDKAHLNLHINSLELGDSAVYFCASSQGGGEAFFGQGTRLTVV.

This clonotype was picked up many times. This chain uses TRBV29-1 with TRBJ1-5; a weak D match, TRBD1 (5 bases). Germline V gene data show CDR1 as SQVTM and CDR2 as ANQGSEA. This CDR3 contains 14 residues. Trimming shortened V by 0 bases and J by 6 bases, and 12 bases separated the two germline ends. CDR3 DNA sequence: TGCAGCGTTGAAGAGGGGCGAGGGGCTCAGCCCCAGCATTTT. Translated, it gives CSVEEGRGAQPQHF. The full variable domain, completed using reference TRBV29-1 and TRBJ1-5, is SAVISQKPSRDICQRGTSLTIQCQVDSQVTMMFWYRQQPGQSLTLIATANQGSEATYESGFVIDKFPISRPNLTFSTLTVSNMSPEDSSIYLCSVEEGRGAQPQHFGDGTRLSIL.

This clonotype was recorded at least ten times. V and J are TRBV6-1 and TRBJ1-5; D ambiguous. This CDR3 is 13 amino acids long. Trimming cost V 6 bases and J 7 bases, with 13 bases left between them. Germline CDR1 is MNHNS and CDR2 is SASEGT. CDR3 nucleotides: TGTGCCAGCAGCCCACGGGCGGAACAGCCCCAGCATTTT. Its translation: CASSPRAEQPQHF.

This clonotype was recorded many times. The chain employs TRBV20-1 and TRBJ2-1; 7 bases are shared with TRBD2. V lost 4 bases and J lost 5; bases outside the gene matches: 2. In germline, CDR1 is DFQATT, CDR2 SNEGSKA (reference sequence). The CDR3 contains 12 residues. The CDR3 is CSANLADNEQFF. Here the CDR3 DNA reads TGCAGTGCTAATCTAGCGGACAATGAGCAGTTCTTC.

This clonotype is labeled medium-sized. J is TRBJ1-2 and V is TRBV7-2; D gene unclear. The V end was cut by 5 bases, the J end by 4 bases, with 11 bases between. Germline V CDR1 and CDR2: SGHTA, FQGNSA. The CDR3 totals 13 residues. For the CDR3, the DNA is TGTGCCAGCAGCCCGATCCCCTTCTATGGCTACACCTTC. It encodes CASSPIPFYGYTF.

The genes are TRBV3-1 and TRBJ1-2; D unresolved. The CDR3 sequence is 13 residues long. The V end lost 1 base, the J end lost 6 bases, and 9 bases lay between the germline ends. The germline CDR1 and CDR2 sequences are LGHDT and YNNKEL (reference sequence). The CDR3 protein is CASSQGGGDGYTF. CDR3 nucleotides: TGTGCCAGCAGCCAAGGGGGAGGCGATGGCTACACCTTC.